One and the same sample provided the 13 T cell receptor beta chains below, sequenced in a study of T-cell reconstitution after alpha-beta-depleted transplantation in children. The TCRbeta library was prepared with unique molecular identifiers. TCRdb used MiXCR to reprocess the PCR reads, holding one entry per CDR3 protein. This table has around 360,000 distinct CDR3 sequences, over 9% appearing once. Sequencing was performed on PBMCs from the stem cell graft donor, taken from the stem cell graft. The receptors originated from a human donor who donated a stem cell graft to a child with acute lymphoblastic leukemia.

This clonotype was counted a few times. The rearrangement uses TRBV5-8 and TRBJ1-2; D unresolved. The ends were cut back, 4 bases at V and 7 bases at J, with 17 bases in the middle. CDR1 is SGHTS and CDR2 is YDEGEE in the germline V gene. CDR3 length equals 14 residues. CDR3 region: CASSPASGPGGYTF. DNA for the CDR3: TGTGCCAGCAGCCCAGCCTCGGGTCCCGGTGGCTACACCTTC.

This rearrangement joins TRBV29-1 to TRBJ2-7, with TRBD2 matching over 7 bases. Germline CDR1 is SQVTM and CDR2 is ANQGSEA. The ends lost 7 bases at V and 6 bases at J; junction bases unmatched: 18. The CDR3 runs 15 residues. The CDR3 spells CSAQRAAGALSEQYF. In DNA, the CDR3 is TGCAGCGCCCAGAGGGCGGCGGGAGCGTTATCCGAGCAGTACTTC.

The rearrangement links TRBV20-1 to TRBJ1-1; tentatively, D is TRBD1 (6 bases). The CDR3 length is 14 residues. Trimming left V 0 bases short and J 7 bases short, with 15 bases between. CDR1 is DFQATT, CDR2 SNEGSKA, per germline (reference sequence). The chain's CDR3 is CSARDPTGGLEAFF. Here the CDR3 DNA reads TGCAGTGCTAGAGATCCGACAGGCGGACTTGAAGCTTTCTTT.

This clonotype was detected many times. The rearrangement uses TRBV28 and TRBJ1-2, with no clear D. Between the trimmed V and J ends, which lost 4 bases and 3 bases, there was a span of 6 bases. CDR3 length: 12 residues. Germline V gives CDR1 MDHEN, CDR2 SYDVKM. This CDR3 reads CASSSGDYGYTF. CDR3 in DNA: TGTGCCAGCAGTTCGGGAGACTATGGCTACACCTTC.

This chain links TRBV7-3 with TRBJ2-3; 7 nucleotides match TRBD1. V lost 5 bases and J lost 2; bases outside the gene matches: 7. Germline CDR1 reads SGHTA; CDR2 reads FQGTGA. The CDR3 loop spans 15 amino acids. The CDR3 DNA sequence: TGTGCCAGCAGCCCGACAGGGTCTTTCACAGATACGCAGTATTTT. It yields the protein CASSPTGSFTDTQYF.

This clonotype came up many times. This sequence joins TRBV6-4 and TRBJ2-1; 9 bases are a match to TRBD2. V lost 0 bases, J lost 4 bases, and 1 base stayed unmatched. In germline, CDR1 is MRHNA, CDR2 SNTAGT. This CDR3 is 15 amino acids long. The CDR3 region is CASSDSSGSYNEQFF. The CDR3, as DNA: TGTGCCAGCAGTGACTCTAGCGGGAGTTACAATGAGCAGTTCTTC.

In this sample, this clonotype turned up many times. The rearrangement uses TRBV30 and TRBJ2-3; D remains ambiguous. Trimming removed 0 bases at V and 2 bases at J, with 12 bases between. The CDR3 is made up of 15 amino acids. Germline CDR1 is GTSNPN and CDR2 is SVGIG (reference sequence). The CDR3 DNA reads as TGTGCCTGGAGTGTCGTAAGCATACTCACAGATACGCAGTATTTT. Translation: CAWSVVSILTDTQYF.

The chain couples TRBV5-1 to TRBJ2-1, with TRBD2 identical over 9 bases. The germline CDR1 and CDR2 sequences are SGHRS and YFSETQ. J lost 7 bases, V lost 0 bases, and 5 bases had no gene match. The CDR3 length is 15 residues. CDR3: CASSLASGIVNEQFF. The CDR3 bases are TGCGCCAGCAGCTTGGCTAGCGGGATTGTAAATGAGCAGTTCTTC.

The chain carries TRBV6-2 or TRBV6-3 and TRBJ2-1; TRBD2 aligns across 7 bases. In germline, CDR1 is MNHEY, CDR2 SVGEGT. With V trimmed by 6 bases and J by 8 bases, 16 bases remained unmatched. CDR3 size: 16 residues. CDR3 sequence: CASSSDTGLGADEQFF. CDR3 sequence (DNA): TGTGCCAGCAGCTCAGACACCGGACTAGGGGCTGATGAGCAGTTCTTC.

Written as DNA, the CDR3 is TGCAGCGCCCGGTGGAGCACCGGGGAGCTGTTTTTT. This gives the protein CSARWSTGELFF. The chain has TRBV29-1 and TRBJ2-2, with D uncertain. V dropped 7 bases and J dropped 4 bases, with 10 bases sitting between them. The CDR3 extends over 12 amino acids. Germline values: CDR1 SQVTM, CDR2 ANQGSEA.

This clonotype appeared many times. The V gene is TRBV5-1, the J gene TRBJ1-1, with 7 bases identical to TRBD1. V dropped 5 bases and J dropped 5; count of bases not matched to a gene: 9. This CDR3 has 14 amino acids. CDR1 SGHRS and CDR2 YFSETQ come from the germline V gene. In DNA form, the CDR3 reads TGCGCCAGCAGAAACAGACAGGGTAATACTGAAGCTTTCTTT. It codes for CASRNRQGNTEAFF. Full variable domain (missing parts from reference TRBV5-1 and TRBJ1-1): KAGVTQTPRYLIKTRGQQVTLSCSPISGHRSVSWYQQTPGQGLQFLFEYFSETQRNKGNFPGRFSGRQFSNSRSEMNVSTLELGDSALYLCASRNRQGNTEAFFGQGTRLTVV.

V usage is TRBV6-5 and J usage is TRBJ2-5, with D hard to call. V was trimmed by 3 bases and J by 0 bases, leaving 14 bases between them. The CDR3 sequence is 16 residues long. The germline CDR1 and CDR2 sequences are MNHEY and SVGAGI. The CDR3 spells CASSYGGQKYQETQYF. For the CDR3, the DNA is TGTGCCAGCAGTTATGGTGGTCAGAAGTACCAAGAGACCCAGTACTTC.

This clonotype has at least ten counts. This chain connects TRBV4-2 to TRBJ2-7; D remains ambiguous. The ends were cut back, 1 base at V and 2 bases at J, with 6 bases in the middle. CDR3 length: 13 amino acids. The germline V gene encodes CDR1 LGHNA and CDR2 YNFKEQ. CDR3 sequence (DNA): TGTGCCAGCAGCCAAGCGGCGACCTACGAGCAGTACTTC. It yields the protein CASSQAATYEQYF.